The rows below give T cell receptor beta chains drawn from one sample of a study of PD-L1 blockade in urothelial cancer. Repertoires were generated with immunoSEQ multiplex PCR, while TCRdb's copy carries only in-frame clones and drops some. The data contain 100,000 to 150,000 clones, 65% to 85% of them singletons. The sequencing here drew on PBMCs, taken around atezolizumab (anti-PD-L1) treatment. These receptor sequences come from a man aged 50-59 years with urothelial cancer. CDR3s include the opening cysteine and the closing phenylalanine or tryptophan. The D gene is left open where the match is weak. Rows give clone size only sometimes, using once, few, many, or a class for an expanded clone.

- TRBD2 TRBJ2-2 TRBV18 TGTGCCAGCTCACTCCTGCAGCTACTCACTAGCGCCTCAAGGCACGGGGAGCTGTTTTTT CASSLLQLLTSASRHGELFF
- - TRBJ1-6 TRBV11-2 TGTGCCAGCAGCTTACAGATCGCAAATTCACCCCTCCACTTT CASSLQIANSPLHF
- - TRBJ2-7 TRBV30 TGTGCCTGCCATAGGGAGGGGGACGAGCAGTACTTC CACHREGDEQYF
- - TRBJ2-1 TRBV18 TGTGCCAGCTCACCAAGGGAGGCCAACTACAATGAGCAGTTCTTC CASSPREANYNEQFF
- - TRBJ1-5 TRBV7-2 TGTGCCAGCAGCTTAGGGCAGGGGATGTTTAATCAGCCCCAGCATTTT CASSLGQGMFNQPQHF
- - TRBJ2-7 TRBV18 TGTGCCAGCTCACCACCTGTGGCGGACGAGCAGTACTTC CASSPPVADEQYF
once - TRBJ2-7 TRBV11-2 TGTGCCAGCAGCCGCCCCCCAGCGGGTACCCCCTACGAGCAGTACTTC CASSRPPAGTPYEQYF
- - TRBJ1-2 TRBV30 TGTGCCTGGAGTGTCGGGGTTTATGGCTACACCTTC CAWSVGVYGYTF
- TRBD1 TRBJ2-1 TRBV14 TGTGCCAGCAAGAGGGGGTCCCACAGGGGTGAGCAGTTCTTC CASKRGSHRGEQFF
- TRBD1 TRBJ1-1 TRBV28 TGTGCCAGCAGTTCAGGAGGGACAGGGTTGACTGAAGCTTTCTTT CASSSGGTGLTEAFF
- TRBD2 TRBJ2-3 TRBV11-2 TGTGCCAGCAGCTTACGGCTAGCGGGAGGTACAGATACGCAGTATTTT CASSLRLAGGTDTQYF
- - TRBJ2-4 TRBV27 TGTGCCAGCAGTTTATCGTACTCCAGGGGTCGGGCCAAAAACATTCAGTACTTC CASSLSYSRGRAKNIQYF
- - TRBJ1-5 TRBV10-3 TGTGCCATCAGTGAGCAAAGGGGGGGGGATAGCGGCAATCAGCCCCAGCATTTT CAISEQRGGDSGNQPQHF
- - TRBJ2-1 TRBV28 TGTGCCAGCAGCCTCTCATCGGGTTGGTCCTACAATGAGCAGTTCTTC CASSLSSGWSYNEQFF
- TRBD1 TRBJ1-1 TRBV15 TGTGCCACCAGCAGAGACCGACCGGGACAGGGATTAGTGAACACTGAAGCTTTCTTT CATSRDRPGQGLVNTEAFF
- - TRBJ2-7 TRBV2 TGTGCCAGCAGCTTTTTACAGTCCTCGGTCCGGCAGTACTTC CASSFLQSSVRQYF
- - TRBJ2-3 TRBV7-2 TGTGCCAGCAGCCCCGGCGGGCAAGTGACAGATACGCAGTATTTT CASSPGGQVTDTQYF
few TRBD2 TRBJ2-1 TRBV6-1 TGTGCCAGCAGTGAAGGGGCGGGAGACTACAATGAGCAGTTCTTC CASSEGAGDYNEQFF
- - TRBJ1-5 TRBV5-6 TGTGCCAGCAGCTTGTGGCAGGGAAGAATCGGCAATCAGCCCCAGCATTTT CASSLWQGRIGNQPQHF
few - TRBJ1-1 TRBV10-3 TGTGCCATCAGTGAGTCGACAGCGAACACTGAAGCTTTCTTT CAISESTANTEAFF
once - TRBJ2-2 TRBV9 TGTGCCAGCAGCGCGGACAGTCGGGCCGGGGAGCTGTTTTTT CASSADSRAGELFF
- - TRBJ1-2 TRBV7-8 TGTGCCAGCAGCGCATTTTCCGGGATCGCGGGCTACACCTTC CASSAFSGIAGYTF
- - TRBJ1-2 TRBV5-4 TGTGCCAGCAGCTTGGAAAACTCTGGCTACACCTTC CASSLENSGYTF
- TRBD2 TRBJ2-5 TRBV5-4 TGTGCCAGCAGCCTCGCGGGGGGGGCGGGAGAGACCCAGTACTTC CASSLAGGAGETQYF
few - TRBJ2-7 TRBV6-6 TGTGCCACCCTCAAAGCTAGCCCTCCCTACGAGCAGTACTTC CATLKASPPYEQYF
- TRBD1 TRBJ1-2 TRBV6-6 TGTGCCAGCAGTCGGGACAGGGATTCTGGCTACACCTTC CASSRDRDSGYTF
- TRBD2 TRBJ2-2 TRBV5-4 TGTGCCAGCAGCCCAGGACTAGCGGGAGTTCCCGGGGAGCTGTTTTTT CASSPGLAGVPGELFF
- - TRBJ1-3 TRBV7-9 TGTGCCAGCAGCTTAGCGTCGTCAGTCGGAAACACCATATATTTT CASSLASSVGNTIYF
few TRBD2 TRBJ2-2 TRBV7-9 TGTGCCAGCAGCTTAGTAGGGAGCGGGAGGGCCCGGACCGGGGAGCTGTTTTTT CASSLVGSGRARTGELFF
- - TRBJ1-2 TRBV7-8 TGTGCCAGCAGCTTATCCGGAACACTAGGGAGGGACTATGGCTACACCTTC CASSLSGTLGRDYGYTF
- TRBD1 TRBJ1-1 TRBV5-1 TGCGCCAGCAATGGACAGGGAGGCACTGAAGCTTTCTTT CASNGQGGTEAFF
- - TRBJ2-1 TRBV7-2 TGTGCCAGCAGCTCGAGAGCTCGCGACTTGTCCAATGAGCAGTTCTTC CASSSRARDLSNEQFF
- TRBD1 TRBJ1-6 TRBV20-1 TGCAGTGCCGGGACAGGGAGGCCCCTCCACTTT CSAGTGRPLHF
- - TRBJ2-2 TRBV5-1 TGCGCCAGCAGCTTGGGAGCGTCCGGGGAGCTGTTTTTT CASSLGASGELFF
- - TRBJ2-1 TRBV10-3 TGTGCCATCAGTGAGTCGCCGGGAGAGGGTGCAAATGAGCAGTTCTTC CAISESPGEGANEQFF
- - TRBJ2-7 TRBV5-1 TGCGCCAGCAGCTTGGGGCACGCGGCCGCCTACGAGCAGTACTTC CASSLGHAAAYEQYF
once TRBD2 TRBJ2-3 TRBV27 TGTGCCAGCAGTTTTATCCTGTCTAGCGGGGTAACAGATACGCAGTATTTT CASSFILSSGVTDTQYF
- TRBD2 TRBJ2-2 TRBV19 TGTGCCAGTATGGGAGCGGGAGAGGGCACCGGGGAGCTGTTTTTT CASMGAGEGTGELFF
- TRBD1 TRBJ2-7 TRBV6-5 TGTGCCAGCAACCGGGACAGGGGTTCCTACGAGCAGTACTTC CASNRDRGSYEQYF
- - TRBJ1-4 TRBV6-6 TGTGCCAGCAGCGACAGGTCTGCAACTAATGAAAAACTGTTTTTT CASSDRSATNEKLFF
- TRBD2 TRBJ2-2 TRBV4-1 TGCGCCAGCAGCCAAGAGACTAGCTATGGCGGGGAGCTGTTTTTT CASSQETSYGGELFF
- - TRBJ1-2 TRBV19 TGTGCCAGTAGTATCCCCACAGACCGATATGGCTACACCTTC CASSIPTDRYGYTF
- TRBD1 TRBJ2-2 TRBV2 TGTGCCAGCAGGGAGACAGGGTCCGACACCGGGGAGCTGTTTTTT CASRETGSDTGELFF
- TRBD2 TRBJ2-5 TRBV28 TGTGCCAGCAGCCCGGGACTAGCGGGAGTCAGGGAGACCCAGTACTTC CASSPGLAGVRETQYF
once - TRBJ2-7 TRBV5-4 TGTGCCAGCAGCCCGGGACTGGCGGCATACGAGCAGTACTTC CASSPGLAAYEQYF
- TRBD2 TRBJ2-5 TRBV6-5 TGTGCCGTTACCGGGACTAGCGGGAGGGAGGAGACCCAGTACTTC CAVTGTSGREETQYF
few TRBD2 TRBJ2-2 TRBV7-9 TGTGCCAGCAGCTGGACTAGCACGAACACCGGGGAGCTGTTTTTT CASSWTSTNTGELFF
- TRBD2 TRBJ2-7 TRBV28 TGTGCCAGCAGTTTTGGTGTGGGTACGGCGGGAGAATCCTACGAGCAGTACTTC CASSFGVGTAGESYEQYF